The 10 T cell receptor beta chains given below trace back to one sample, sequenced in a study of T cell responses to AZD1222 COVID-19 vaccine. Clones were sequenced by immunoSEQ multiplex PCR, and TCRdb holds only the in-frame ones, with some missing. The sample shows 100,000 or so clones, roughly 90% of them seen only once. The sequencing here drew on peripheral blood, taken on day 0 of AZD1222 vaccination. All receptors derive from an adult in good health.

This rearrangement joins TRBV20-1 to TRBJ2-7; 9 bases align to TRBD2. The CDR3 is 15 residues long. J gave up 0 bases and V 3 bases, and 6 bases lay outside the gene matches. CDR1 is DFQATT, CDR2 SNEGSKA, per germline (reference sequence). The CDR3 sequence is CSASGLAGISYEQYF. CDR3 nucleotides: TGCAGTGCTAGTGGGCTAGCGGGGATCTCCTACGAGCAGTACTTC.

This chain links TRBV29-1 with TRBJ2-2; D may be TRBD1 (6 bases). The ends were cut back, 6 bases at V and 4 bases at J, with 12 bases in the middle. This CDR3 has 13 residues. The germline V gene has CDR1 SQVTM and CDR2 ANQGSEA. The CDR3 DNA reads as TGCAGCGTGCAAACAGGGTTCACCGGGGAGCTGTTTTTT. Encoded protein: CSVQTGFTGELFF.

V usage is TRBV5-1 and J usage is TRBJ1-2; perhaps TRBD1 as D (5 bases). The CDR3 loop spans 16 amino acids. CDR1 and CDR2 from the germline V gene are SGHRS and YFSETQ. The ends were cut back, 0 bases at V and 4 bases at J, with 16 bases in the middle. The CDR3 here is CASSLAPGGMSYGYTF. CDR3 in DNA: TGCGCCAGCAGCTTGGCCCCTGGGGGGATGAGCTATGGCTACACCTTC.

V and J are TRBV5-1 and TRBJ1-2, with TRBD1 matching over 7 bases. CDR3 size: 16 residues. The V segment lost 0 bases and the J segment 4 bases; nucleotides outside the gene matches: 9. From germline, CDR1 is SGHRS and CDR2 YFSETQ. CDR3 nucleotide sequence: TGCGCCAGCAGCTTGGCCCCACCGGGACAGACCTATGGCTACACCTTC. Protein product: CASSLAPPGQTYGYTF.

The chain joins TRBV28 to TRBJ2-1; 8 bases are a match to TRBD2. V shed 2 bases and J 1 base; nucleotides not matched to a gene: 7. CDR1 and CDR2 from the germline V gene are MDHEN and SYDVKM. CDR3 size: 17 residues. CDR3 nucleotides: TGTGCCAGCAGTTTAAGTATGCGACTAGCGTCCTACAATGAGCAGTTCTTC. Its translation: CASSLSMRLASYNEQFF.

The V gene is TRBV4-3, the J gene TRBJ1-6; D ambiguous. This CDR3 region has 15 residues. Per germline, CDR1 LGHNA and CDR2 YSLEER. Trimming shortened V by 3 bases and J by 7 bases, and 13 bases separated the two germline ends. The CDR3 reads CASSQAPPPNSPLHF. The CDR3 DNA is TGCGCCAGCAGCCAGGCCCCTCCTCCCAATTCACCCCTCCACTTT.

About this clone: Other DNA sequences in the sample encode the same CDR3. V is TRBV28 and J is TRBJ1-2; D gene uncertain. V lost 7 bases and J lost 3, with 6 bases in between. There are 11 residues in the CDR3. Germline CDR1 is MDHEN and CDR2 is SYDVKM. CDR3 nucleotide sequence: TGTGCCAGCAACCGTGACTATGGCTACACCTTC. Its protein product is CASNRDYGYTF.

The gene calls are TRBV6-2 or TRBV6-3 and TRBJ1-1, with 7 bases aligning to TRBD1. V lost 5 bases and J lost 6; bases outside the gene matches: 6. Germline-derived CDR1 and CDR2 are MNHEY and SVGEGT. The CDR3 is made up of 13 amino acids. The CDR3 coding sequence is TGTGCCAGCAGTGTAAGGGGGCGTTCTGAAGCTTTCTTT. This sequence encodes CASSVRGRSEAFF.

J is TRBJ1-2 and V is TRBV30; possibly TRBD1 for D (5 bases). Germline CDR1 and CDR2: GTSNPN and SVGIG (reference sequence). The CDR3 length is 12 residues. V was clipped by 2 bases and J by 8 bases, with 12 bases between them. CDR3 loop: CAWSRDLEGYTF. The CDR3, as DNA: TGTGCCTGGAGTCGGGACCTTGAGGGCTACACCTTC. Supplemented by reference TRBV30 and TRBJ1-2, the full variable domain reads SQTIHQWPATLVQPVGSPLSLECTVEGTSNPNLYWYRQAAGRGLQLLFYSVGIGQISSEVPQNLSASRPQDRQFILSSKKLLLSDSGFYLCAWSRDLEGYTFGSGTRLTVV.

The chain carries TRBV29-1 and TRBJ2-1; 12 bases align to TRBD2. V gave up 6 bases and J gave up 9 bases; unmatched junction bases: 6. Germline loops: CDR1 SQVTM, CDR2 ANQGSEA. This CDR3 has 13 amino acids. The CDR3 sequence: CSVALAGGREQFF. CDR3 nucleotide sequence: TGCAGCGTCGCTCTAGCGGGAGGGCGTGAGCAGTTCTTC.